This T cell receptor beta chain derives from a study of blood T cell repertoires in COVID-19. For the study at large: The origin of the acute and convalescent COVID-19 samples was the United States, Italy and Spain. Sample material is recorded as cDNA or gDNA derived from T cells, B-cell-depleted T cells, or PBMCs.

Per the original methods: Researchers report that nucleated cell counts were estimated from reference gene primer amplification. TCRdb keeps only in-frame clones here, not all; method: immunoSEQ multiplex PCR. V and J calls and clone size come straight from that table; D and trimming were deduced from the DNA. The table shows some 170,000 clones, with around 76% occurring only once. The junction had 2 bases not matched to a gene; V was cut back by 2 bases and J by 0 bases. This CDR3 is 15 amino acids long. Germline CDR1 and CDR2: SGHTS and YDEGEE. Sequenced: peripheral blood. The sequence was obtained from a woman in her 70s with acute or convalescent COVID-19. The V gene is TRBV5-8, the J gene TRBJ1-5; 7 nucleotides line up with TRBD1. The CDR3 coding sequence is TGTGCCAGCAGCTTACAGGGGCGTAGCAATCAGCCCCAGCATTTT. Protein sequence: CASSLQGRSNQPQHF.